This T cell receptor beta chain was observed in a study of cytomegalovirus exposure and HLA in healthy donors. V dropped 5 bases and J dropped 6; count of bases not matched to a gene: 8. Looked up from germline, CDR1 is LNHDA and CDR2 is SQIVND (reference sequence). CDR3 size: 14 residues. Study-wide results and caveats: In the 100 to 150 validation repertoires, 94% of cluster scores exceeded 0, per a later analysis. The CMV antigen specificity of a few CMV-associated chains was confirmed through in vitro analysis.

This table comes from immunoSEQ multiplex PCR, and its TCRdb copy is limited to in-frame clones, with some not included. The sample gives about 70,000 clones, approximately 93% of which show up once; around 1.5% is in the top ten. On this clone itself: What it recognizes is unknown.

Specimen: PBMCs. This sequence originates from a man between 18 and 35 years old in good health and CMV-seropositive. This chain joins TRBV19 and TRBJ2-3; TRBD1 agrees at 7 bases. The CDR3 nucleotides are TGTGCCAGTAGTGGTGGGGACAGCGGCGATACGCAGTATTTT. It translates to CASSGGDSGDTQYF.